This entry describes one T cell receptor (beta chain). Its antigen is currently unknown. The source of the sample is a study of shared clonotypes between healthy human individuals. General study findings and limits: The study generally estimated greater richness for naive than memory subsets. Lower generation probabilities were found for non-shared clonotypes than for those shared by all four donors.

Approximately 30,000 T cell genomes (approximately 0.2 ug DNA) went into each sorted-subset replicate. Assay: immunoSEQ multiplex PCR; the TCRdb copy retains only in-frame clones and omits some. Of 2.3 million or so clones in the sample, over 90% were seen once. The sample taken for sequencing was naive CD4+ T cells from PBMCs. Subset here: CD45RA+ positively selected. This TCR derives from a man aged 18 to 30 in good health. Some clones in this sample may be carry-over from other donors' samples.

DNA of the CDR3: TGTGCCAGCAGTGATCGGACAGGGGGGAACGAGCAGTACTTC. Its translation: CASSDRTGGNEQYF. This chain links TRBV28 with TRBJ2-7; 10 nucleotides match TRBD1. CDR3 length: 14 residues. The trim removed 5 bases at V and 5 bases at J, leaving 6 bases unmatched. Germline CDR1 MDHEN, CDR2 SYDVKM.